This TCR beta chain was captured by sequencing in a study of OX40 agonist ivuxolimab in advanced cancers. The CDR3 contains 13 residues. With 2 bases removed from V and 3 bases from J, the gap between germline ends came to 7 bases. Per germline, CDR1 LGHNT and CDR2 FRNRAP. The protocol was immunoSEQ multiplex PCR, while the TCRdb copy is restricted to in-frame clones and leaves out a portion. The sample lists fewer than 100,000 clones; nearly 95% were seen once. The chain carries TRBV12-5 and TRBJ1-1; D is ambiguous. The starting material was CD4+ or CD8+ T cells sorted from blood, obtained in a trial of the OX40 agonist ivuxolimab. The clonotype was recovered from an adult with an advanced solid tumor such as melanoma, head and neck, liver or kidney cancer. The DNA of the CDR3 is TGTGCTAGTGGTTTGAGCGGTCACACTGAAGCTTTCTTT. Translation: CASGLSGHTEAFF.